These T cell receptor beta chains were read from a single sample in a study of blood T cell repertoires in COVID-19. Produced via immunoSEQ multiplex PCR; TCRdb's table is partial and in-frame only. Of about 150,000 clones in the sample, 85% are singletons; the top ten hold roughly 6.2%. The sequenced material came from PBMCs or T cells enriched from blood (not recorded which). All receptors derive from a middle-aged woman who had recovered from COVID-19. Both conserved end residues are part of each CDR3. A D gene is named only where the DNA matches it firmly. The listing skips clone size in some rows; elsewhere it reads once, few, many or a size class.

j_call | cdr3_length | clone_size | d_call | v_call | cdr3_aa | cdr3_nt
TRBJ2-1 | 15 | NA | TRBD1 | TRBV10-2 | CASRASGTGLEEQFF | TGCGCCAGCAGGGCTTCCGGGACAGGGTTGGAGGAGCAGTTCTTC
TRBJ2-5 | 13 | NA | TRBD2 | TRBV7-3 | CASGLAGGETQYF | TGTGCCAGCGGACTAGCCGGTGGAGAGACCCAGTACTTC
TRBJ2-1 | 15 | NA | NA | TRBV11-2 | CASSLAGGGYNEQFF | TGTGCCAGCAGCTTAGCGGGGGGCGGATACAATGAGCAGTTCTTC
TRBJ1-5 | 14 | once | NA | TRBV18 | CASSPSGSWQPQHF | TGTGCCAGCTCACCCTCTGGCTCCTGGCAGCCCCAGCATTTT
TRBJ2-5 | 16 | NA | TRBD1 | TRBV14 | CASRLGTGERQETQYF | TGTGCCAGCAGACTCGGGACAGGGGAACGCCAAGAGACCCAGTACTTC
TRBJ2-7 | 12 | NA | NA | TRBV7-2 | CASSLARYEQYF | TGTGCCAGCAGCTTAGCGAGGTACGAGCAGTACTTC
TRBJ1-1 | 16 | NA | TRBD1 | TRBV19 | CASSPGTGGLFAEAFF | TGTGCCAGTAGTCCCGGGACAGGGGGCTTATTTGCTGAAGCTTTCTTT
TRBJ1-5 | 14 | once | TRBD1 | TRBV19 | CASTDETGNQPQHF | TGTGCCAGTACCGACGAGACAGGGAATCAGCCCCAGCATTTT
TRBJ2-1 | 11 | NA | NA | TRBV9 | CASSVEREQFF | TGTGCCAGCAGCGTAGAGAGGGAGCAGTTCTTC
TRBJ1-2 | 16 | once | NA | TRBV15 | CATSRDRTLLGYGYTF | TGTGCCACCAGCAGAGATCGAACACTACTTGGCTATGGCTACACCTTC
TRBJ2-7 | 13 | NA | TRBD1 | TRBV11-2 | CASSLTGTYEQYF | TGTGCCAGCAGTCTGACAGGGACCTACGAGCAGTACTTC
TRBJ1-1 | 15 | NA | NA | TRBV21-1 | CASSSGAGSDTEAFF | TGTGCCAGCAGCAGCGGGGCAGGGAGTGACACTGAAGCTTTCTTT
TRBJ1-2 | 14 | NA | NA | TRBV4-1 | CASSQGAGARGYTF | TGCGCCAGCAGCCAAGGGGCGGGGGCTCGGGGCTACACCTTC
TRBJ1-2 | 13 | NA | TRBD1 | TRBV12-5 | CASAKTGDYGYTF | TGTGCTAGTGCCAAGACAGGGGACTATGGCTACACCTTC
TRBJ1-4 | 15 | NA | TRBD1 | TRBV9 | CASSQRTGTNEKLFF | TGTGCCAGCAGCCAACGGACAGGCACTAATGAAAAACTGTTTTTT
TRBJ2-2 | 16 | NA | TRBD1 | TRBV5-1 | CASSRGDRGNTGELFF | TGCGCCAGCAGCCGAGGGGACAGGGGTAACACCGGGGAGCTGTTTTTT
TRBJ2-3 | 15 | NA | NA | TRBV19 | CASSIGLRGRDTQYF | TGTGCCAGTAGTATTGGTTTGAGAGGAAGAGATACGCAGTATTTT
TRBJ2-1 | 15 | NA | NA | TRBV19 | CASSIWDTTYNEQFF | TGTGCCAGTAGTATCTGGGACACAACCTACAATGAGCAGTTCTTC
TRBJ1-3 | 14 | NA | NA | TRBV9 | CASSGRQAADTIYF | TGTGCCAGCAGCGGACGACAGGCGGCGGACACCATATATTTT
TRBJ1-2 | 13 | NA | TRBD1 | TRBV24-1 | CATSTGTGSGYTF | TGTGCCACCTCAACCGGGACAGGGTCCGGCTACACCTTC
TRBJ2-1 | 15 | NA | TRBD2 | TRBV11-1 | CASSYSGRTIDEQFF | TGTGCCAGCAGTTACAGCGGGAGAACAATAGATGAGCAGTTCTTC
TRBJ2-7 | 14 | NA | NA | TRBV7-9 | CASSHNGPADEQYF | TGTGCCAGCAGCCACAACGGCCCCGCGGACGAGCAGTACTTC